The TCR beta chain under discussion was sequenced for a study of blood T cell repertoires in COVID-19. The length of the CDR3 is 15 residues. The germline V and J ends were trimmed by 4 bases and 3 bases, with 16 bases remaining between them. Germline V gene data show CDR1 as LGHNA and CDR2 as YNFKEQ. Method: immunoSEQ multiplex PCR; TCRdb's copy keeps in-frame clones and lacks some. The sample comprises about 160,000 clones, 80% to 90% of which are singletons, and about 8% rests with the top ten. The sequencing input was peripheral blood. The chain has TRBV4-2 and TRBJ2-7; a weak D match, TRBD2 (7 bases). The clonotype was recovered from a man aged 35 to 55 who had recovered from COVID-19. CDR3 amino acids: CASSPRGSGNYEQYF. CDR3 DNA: TGTGCCAGCAGCCCCAGGGGAAGCGGGAACTACGAGCAGTACTTC.